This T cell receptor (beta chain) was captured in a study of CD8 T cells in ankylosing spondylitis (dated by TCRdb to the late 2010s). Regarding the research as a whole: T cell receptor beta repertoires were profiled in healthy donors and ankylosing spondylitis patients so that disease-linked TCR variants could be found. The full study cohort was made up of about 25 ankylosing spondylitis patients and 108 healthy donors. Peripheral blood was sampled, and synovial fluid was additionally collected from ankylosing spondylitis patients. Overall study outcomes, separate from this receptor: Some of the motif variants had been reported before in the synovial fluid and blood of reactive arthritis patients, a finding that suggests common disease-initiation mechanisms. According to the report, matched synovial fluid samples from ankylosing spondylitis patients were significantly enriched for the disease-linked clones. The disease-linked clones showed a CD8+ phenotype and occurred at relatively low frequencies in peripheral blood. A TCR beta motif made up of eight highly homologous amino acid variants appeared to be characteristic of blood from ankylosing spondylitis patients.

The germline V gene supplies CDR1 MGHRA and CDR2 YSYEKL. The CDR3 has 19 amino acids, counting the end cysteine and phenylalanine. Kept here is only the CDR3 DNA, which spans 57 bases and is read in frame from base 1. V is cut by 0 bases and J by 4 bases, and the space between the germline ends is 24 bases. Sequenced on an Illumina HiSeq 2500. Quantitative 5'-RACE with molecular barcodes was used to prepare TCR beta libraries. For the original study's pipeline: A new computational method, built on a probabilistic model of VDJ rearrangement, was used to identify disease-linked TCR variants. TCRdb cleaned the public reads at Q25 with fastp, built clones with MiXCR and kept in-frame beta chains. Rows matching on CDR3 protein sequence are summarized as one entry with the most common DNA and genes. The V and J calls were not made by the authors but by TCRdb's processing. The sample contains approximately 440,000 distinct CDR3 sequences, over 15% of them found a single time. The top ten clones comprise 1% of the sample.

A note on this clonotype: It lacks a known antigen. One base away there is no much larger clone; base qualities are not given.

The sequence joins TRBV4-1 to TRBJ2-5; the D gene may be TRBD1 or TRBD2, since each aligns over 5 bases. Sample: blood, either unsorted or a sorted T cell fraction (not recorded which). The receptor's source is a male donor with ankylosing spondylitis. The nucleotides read TGCGCCAGCAGCCAAGATCGGGGCTCCGGACGGGCAATAGGAGAGACCCAGTACTTC. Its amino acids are CASSQDRGSGRAIGETQYF.